The sequence of this T cell receptor beta chain was determined in a study of blood T cell repertoires in COVID-19 (TCRdb year 2020). About the full investigation: The collaborator samples originated in the United States, Italy and Spain and spanned the acute and convalescent phases of COVID-19. The material from the prospective study consisted of cDNA or gDNA derived from T cells, B-cell-depleted T cells, or PBMCs. Subjects who had been exposed to COVID-19, were actively infected with it, or had recovered from it provided the deeply sampled blood TCRbeta repertoires that made up the dataset. The repertoires were made available in a free public database intended to serve as a resource for research on the immune response to SARS-CoV-2. The samples were drawn from the first 160 participants of the ongoing ImmuneRACE study and from 1,254 subjects provided by 6 global collaborators. The sample metadata nearly always contained a de-identified subject ID, COVID-19 status, age in years and sex. Where available, HLA class I and class II types were obtained from metadata supplied by the sample provider rather than from assay-based typing. General conclusions and limits of the study: The quantity of clinical and demographic metadata differed by source and by participant and was supplied without curation.

TCRbeta CDR3 regions were amplified from genomic DNA using the immunoSEQ Assay, a bias-controlled multiplex PCR. As for how the authors treated the data: Nucleated cell counts per sample were estimated from amplification of reference gene primers within the assay. To quantify the absolute abundance of each unique TCRbeta CDR3 rearrangement, sequence reads were collapsed and filtered. For each sample, productive Simpson clonality was calculated as the square root of Simpson's diversity index over productive rearrangements. Drawn from immuneACCESS, this table holds only the in-frame rearrangements with V and J called that TCRdb kept. Clones are partly lost; checked studies trace under half to an unresolved V gene and leave the rest unexplained. V, J and clone size were drawn from that table, and D and trimming were deduced from the DNA. Within this sample are a few hundred thousand clones, with roughly 90% of them counted one time only. Of the sample, about 0.8% is held by the ten largest clones.

Remarks on this clone: The clone's antigen remains unknown. One end of the junction does not line up with germline, which may come from a read error.

The CDR3 runs 14 amino acids, cysteine and phenylalanine included. Kept here is only the CDR3 DNA, which spans 42 bases and is read in frame from base 1. CDR1 SEHNR and CDR2 FQNEAQ were looked up in the germline V gene (reference sequence). Whole blood was collected in K2EDTA tubes by collaborating institutions according to the institutions' own protocols. For TCRbeta analysis, collaborators shipped samples as frozen whole blood, isolated PBMCs, or DNA extracted from either of those sample types. This sequence originates from a young man with acute or convalescent COVID-19. The chain couples TRBV7-9 to TRBJ1-1, with TRBD1 perhaps the D gene, on 6 matching bases. The sequenced sample was peripheral blood. The CDR3 region has the sequence CASRLGGQNTEAFF. The nucleotide sequence reads TGTGCCAGCAGGTTAGGGGGACAGAACACTGAAGCTTTCTTT.